This T cell receptor (beta chain) was identified in a study of control samples from healthy donors and cancer patients. The CDR3 spans 13 residues. Germline CDR1 is MNHEY and CDR2 is SVGEGT. V was shortened by 1 base and J by 9 bases, with 10 bases between the two germline ends. Clones were read by immunoSEQ multiplex PCR, and TCRdb kept only the in-frame ones, dropping some. The sample carries 12,000 to 15,000 clones, roughly 80% recorded once. Sequences were obtained from formalin-fixed, paraffin-embedded tissue. The chain employs TRBV6-2 or TRBV6-3 and TRBJ2-4; D call uncertain. This clonotype was sampled from a female donor with lung cancer. CDR3 sequence (DNA): TGTGCCAGCAGTTACTTTCGTGACGGCATTCAGTACTTC. Translated: CASSYFRDGIQYF.